The source of this T cell receptor beta chain is a study of blood T cells in healthy people across ages. PBMCs, at least 7 million per sample, were isolated. Trimming pared 0 bases from V and 2 bases from J, leaving 11 bases between. The CDR3 is 15 residues long. Germline CDR1 SGHKS, CDR2 YYEKEE (reference sequence). A J-beta primer mix and a sample-barcoded 5' primer were used in a second PCR of roughly 6 to 12 cycles. TCRdb used MiXCR to reprocess the 5' RACE reads, holding one entry per CDR3 protein. In the table there are approximately 810,000 distinct CDR3 sequences, 25% to 35% of which are singletons.

This receptor was obtained from a woman of 80 years or more in good health. The rearrangement links TRBV5-5 to TRBJ1-2; D gene uncertain. Sequencing was done on a sample of blood. The chain's CDR3 is CASSLEIRPNYGYTF. The DNA for the CDR3 is TGTGCCAGCAGCTTGGAAATCCGACCCAACTATGGCTACACCTTC.